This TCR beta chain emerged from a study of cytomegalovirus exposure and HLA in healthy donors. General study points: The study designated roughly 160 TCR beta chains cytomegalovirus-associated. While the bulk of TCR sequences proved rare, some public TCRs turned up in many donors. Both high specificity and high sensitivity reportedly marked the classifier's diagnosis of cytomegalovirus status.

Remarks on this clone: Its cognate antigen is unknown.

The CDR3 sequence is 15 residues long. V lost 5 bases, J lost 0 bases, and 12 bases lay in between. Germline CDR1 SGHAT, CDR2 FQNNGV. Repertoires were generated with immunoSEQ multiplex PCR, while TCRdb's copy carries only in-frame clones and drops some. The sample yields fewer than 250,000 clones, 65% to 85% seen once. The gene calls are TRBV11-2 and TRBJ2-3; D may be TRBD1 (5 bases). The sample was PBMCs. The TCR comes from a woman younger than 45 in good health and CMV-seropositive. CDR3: CASSVRGGSTDTQYF. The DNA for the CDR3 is TGTGCCAGCAGCGTTAGGGGCGGAAGCACAGATACGCAGTATTTT.